A single sample gave rise to the 4 T cell receptor beta chains below, sequenced in a study of T-cell memory formation after mild COVID-19. TCRdb passed the 5' RACE reads through MiXCR, listing each CDR3 protein once. The data show 350,000 to 500,000 distinct CDR3 sequences, less than 25% seen once. The specimen sequenced was PBMCs or a T cell subset sorted from them (not recorded which). These receptors originate from an adult woman who had mild COVID-19 (a few samples of this study predate the infection). Cell type and time point are not known.

This clonotype is categorized as medium-sized. V usage is TRBV12-3 or TRBV12-4 and J usage is TRBJ2-3, with TRBD2 matching over 7 bases. Unmatched junction bases numbered 10, after V lost 5 bases and J lost 2 bases. The CDR3 runs to 16 residues. The CDR3 DNA sequence: TGTGCCAGCAGTCTTTTTTCGGCGGGGGACACAGATACGCAGTATTTT. Amino acid sequence: CASSLFSAGDTDTQYF.

This clonotype was seen only a few times. The chain carries TRBV14 and TRBJ1-2, with a tentative D call TRBD1 (6 bases). V was pared by 3 bases and J by 4 bases, with 12 bases between. CDR1 SGHDN and CDR2 FVKESK come from the germline V gene. The length of the CDR3 is 14 residues. The CDR3 nucleotides are TGTGCCAGCAGCCATGAACAGGGATTCTATGGCTACACCTTC. It yields the protein CASSHEQGFYGYTF.

This clonotype was seen only a few times. This sequence joins TRBV4-1 and TRBJ2-7; D may correspond to TRBD1 or TRBD2 (5 bases each). The CDR3 is 14 amino acids. Germline values: CDR1 MGHRA, CDR2 YSYEKL. Trimming took 3 bases from V and 4 from J, leaving 13 bases between them. The CDR3 DNA reads TGCGCCAGCAGCCAGGGGGTAGTCGCATACGAGCAGTACTTC. Its translation is CASSQGVVAYEQYF.

This clonotype was recorded a few times. The CDR3 sequence: CASSLATTGGPSQFF. CDR3 bases: TGCGCCAGCAGCTTGGCCACGACGGGAGGGCCGTCGCAGTTCTTC. This rearrangement joins TRBV5-1 to TRBJ2-1; TRBD2 matches 8 bases. Germline V gene data show CDR1 as SGHRS and CDR2 as YFSETQ. V was clipped by 0 bases and J by 12 bases; unmatched bases: 11. The CDR3 has 15 amino acids.